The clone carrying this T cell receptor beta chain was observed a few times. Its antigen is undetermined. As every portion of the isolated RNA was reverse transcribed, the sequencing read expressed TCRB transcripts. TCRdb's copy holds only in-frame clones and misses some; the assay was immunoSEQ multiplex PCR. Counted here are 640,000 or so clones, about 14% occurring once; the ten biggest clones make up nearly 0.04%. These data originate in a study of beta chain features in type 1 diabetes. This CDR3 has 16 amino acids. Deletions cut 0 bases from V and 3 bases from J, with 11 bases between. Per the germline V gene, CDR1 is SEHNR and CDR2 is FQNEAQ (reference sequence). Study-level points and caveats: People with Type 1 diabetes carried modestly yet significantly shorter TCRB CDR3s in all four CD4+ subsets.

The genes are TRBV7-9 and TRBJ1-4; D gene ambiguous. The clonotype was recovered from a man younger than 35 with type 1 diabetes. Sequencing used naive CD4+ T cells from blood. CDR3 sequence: CASSLAQSRPNEKLFF. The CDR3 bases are TGTGCCAGCAGCTTAGCGCAATCCAGGCCTAATGAAAAACTGTTTTTT.